The rows below give T cell receptor beta chains drawn from one sample of a study of STAT3 mutations in large granular lymphocyte leukemia. TCRdb keeps only in-frame clones here, not all; method: immunoSEQ multiplex PCR. The top ten hold about 25% of the sample, which has 8,500 to 11,000 clones, roughly 85% seen once. The sample taken for sequencing was peripheral blood mononuclear cells. Receptor source: a man in his fifties or sixties with T-cell large granular lymphocyte leukemia. Some clones in this sample may be carry-over from other donors' samples. The CDR3 runs from the conserved cysteine through the conserved F or W. The D gene is left open where the match is weak. The size of a clone is reported for some rows only, either as once, few or many, or as a class for expanded clones.

D gene: .; clone size: .; V gene: TRBV5-1; CDR3 protein: CASSLGQIGETQYF
D gene: TRBD2; clone size: .; V gene: TRBV19; CDR3 protein: CASSTLLATGTDTQYF
D gene: .; clone size: once; V gene: TRBV19; CDR3 protein: CASSILGGTALDYGYTF
D gene: TRBD2; clone size: .; V gene: TRBV7-9; CDR3 protein: CASSLGSGSTHEQYF
D gene: TRBD1; clone size: .; V gene: TRBV30; CDR3 protein: CAWSSGGGEKLFF
D gene: TRBD2; clone size: .; V gene: TRBV19; CDR3 protein: CASSIGGASGRAYEQYF
D gene: .; clone size: .; V gene: TRBV5-1; CDR3 protein: CASSLGTGGEQYF
D gene: .; clone size: .; V gene: TRBV4-3; CDR3 protein: CASSQGSGTDTQYF
D gene: .; clone size: .; V gene: TRBV29-1; CDR3 protein: CSVRSQGSVREQYF
D gene: .; clone size: .; V gene: TRBV28; CDR3 protein: CASSYRRSDTEAFF
D gene: .; clone size: .; V gene: TRBV4-3; CDR3 protein: CASSQDWGGGRGRGTQYF
D gene: TRBD1; clone size: .; V gene: TRBV29-1; CDR3 protein: CSVGEPGQGFEQYF
D gene: .; clone size: .; V gene: TRBV5-1; CDR3 protein: CASSFGQFGTYEQYF
D gene: .; clone size: .; V gene: TRBV10-3; CDR3 protein: CAISGVAGPNTGELFF
D gene: .; clone size: .; V gene: TRBV10-2; CDR3 protein: CASSDVRWNTEAFF
D gene: .; clone size: .; V gene: TRBV15; CDR3 protein: CATSRAGNEGKLFF
D gene: .; clone size: .; V gene: TRBV7-8; CDR3 protein: CASSSRTDLHEQYF
D gene: TRBD1; clone size: .; V gene: TRBV5-4; CDR3 protein: CASSSNQGAGGYTF
D gene: TRBD1; clone size: .; V gene: TRBV7-2; CDR3 protein: CASSGQGGETQYF
D gene: .; clone size: .; V gene: TRBV28; CDR3 protein: CASRLAGSMYGYTF
D gene: .; clone size: .; V gene: TRBV7-8; CDR3 protein: CASSLNPTTNEKLFF
D gene: .; clone size: .; V gene: TRBV10-1; CDR3 protein: CASSESGLGGWTPSYEQYF
D gene: .; clone size: .; V gene: TRBV30; CDR3 protein: CAWSSSRVEPQHF
D gene: .; clone size: .; V gene: TRBV15; CDR3 protein: CATSRAGTYNEQFF
D gene: TRBD2; clone size: .; V gene: TRBV30; CDR3 protein: CAWSGGTSEETQYF
D gene: TRBD1; clone size: .; V gene: TRBV6-1; CDR3 protein: CASSQTGTSYEQYF
D gene: .; clone size: .; V gene: TRBV19; CDR3 protein: CASAQGRAVYEQYF